Detailed here is one T cell receptor beta chain. Antigen unknown. The read ends 3 residues shy of where the CDR3 ends; the end is completed using the germline J gene. These data originate in a study of T cells in women clearing cervical HPV infection. Study-level information: Controls gave blood once infection was undetectable; cases at lesion identification. HLA type could not be excluded as a confounder. Overall study results and limits: A classifier using richness and V gene abundances reached an AUC of 0.83.

V was pared by 6 bases and J by 3 bases, with 12 bases between. The CDR3 spans 13 residues. The germline V gene has CDR1 LNHDA and CDR2 SQIVND (reference sequence). Sequenced by immunoSEQ multiplex PCR; TCRdb stores in-frame clones only, minus some. This table lists fewer than 30,000 clones. This TCR was recovered from a woman aged 18 to 69 with a cervical HPV16 infection that either progressed to CIN3+ or cleared (not recorded which). The sample consisted of blood buffy coat. V and J are TRBV19 and TRBJ2-7, with D perhaps TRBD2 (5 bases). The CDR3 sequence is CASSLTRDYEQYF. CDR3 bases read: TGTGCCAGTAGCTTAACTAGAGACTACGAG.